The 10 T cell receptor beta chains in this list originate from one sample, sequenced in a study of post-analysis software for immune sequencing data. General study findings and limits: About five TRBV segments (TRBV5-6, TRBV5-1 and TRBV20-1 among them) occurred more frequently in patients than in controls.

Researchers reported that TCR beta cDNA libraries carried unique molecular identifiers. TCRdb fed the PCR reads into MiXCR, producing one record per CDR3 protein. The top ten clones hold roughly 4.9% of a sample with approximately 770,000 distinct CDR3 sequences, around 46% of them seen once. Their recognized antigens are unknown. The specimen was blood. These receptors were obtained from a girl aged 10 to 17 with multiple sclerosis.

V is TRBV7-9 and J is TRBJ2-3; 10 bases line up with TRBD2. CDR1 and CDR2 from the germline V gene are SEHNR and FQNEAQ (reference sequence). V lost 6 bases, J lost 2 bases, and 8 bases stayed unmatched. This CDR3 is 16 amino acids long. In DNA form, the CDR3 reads TGTGCCAGCAGTCCATGGACTAGCGGAAACACAGATACGCAGTATTTT. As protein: CASSPWTSGNTDTQYF.

The CDR3 loop is CASSPTGLGNLYEQYF. The CDR3 DNA follows: TGTGCCAGCAGCCCGACAGGGTTGGGAAATCTCTACGAGCAGTACTTC. This chain joins TRBV12-3 or TRBV12-4 and TRBJ2-7; 7 bases line up with TRBD1. Trimming removed 6 bases from V and 3 bases from J; junction bases left unmatched: 14. The CDR3 totals 16 residues.

The CDR3 nucleotides are TGTGCCAGCAGTTTATTTATGGCGTCTGGGGAGCAGTACTTC. Its protein is CASSLFMASGEQYF. The chain combines TRBV27 with TRBJ2-4; D perhaps matches TRBD2 (5 bases). V was trimmed by 1 base and J by 13 bases, leaving 17 bases between them. The germline CDR1 and CDR2 sequences are MNHEY and SMNVEV (reference sequence). The CDR3 is 14 residues long.

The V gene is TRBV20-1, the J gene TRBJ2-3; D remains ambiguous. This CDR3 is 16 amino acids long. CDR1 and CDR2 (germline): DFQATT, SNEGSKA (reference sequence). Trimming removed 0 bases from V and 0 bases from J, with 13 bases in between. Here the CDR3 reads CSARDGGSLSTDTQYF. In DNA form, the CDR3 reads TGCAGTGCTAGAGATGGCGGCTCGCTCAGCACAGATACGCAGTATTTT.

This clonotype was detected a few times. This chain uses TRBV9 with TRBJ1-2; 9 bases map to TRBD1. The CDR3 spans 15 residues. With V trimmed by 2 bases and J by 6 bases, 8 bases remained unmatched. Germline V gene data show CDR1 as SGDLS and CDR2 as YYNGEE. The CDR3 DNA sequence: TGTGCCAGCAGCGTCGCACAGGGGGCGGGAAATGGCTACACCTTC. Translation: CASSVAQGAGNGYTF. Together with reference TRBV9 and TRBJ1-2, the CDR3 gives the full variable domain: DSGVTQTPKHLITATGQRVTLRCSPRSGDLSVYWYQQSLDQGLQFLIQYYNGEERAKGNILERFSAQQFPDLHSELNLSSLELGDSALYFCASSVAQGAGNGYTFGSGTRLTVV.

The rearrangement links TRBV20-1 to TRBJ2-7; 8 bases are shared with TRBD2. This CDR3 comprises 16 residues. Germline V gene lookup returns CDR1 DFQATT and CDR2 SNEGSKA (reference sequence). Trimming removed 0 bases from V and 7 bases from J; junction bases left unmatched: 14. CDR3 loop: CSARDGTSGDRGEQYF. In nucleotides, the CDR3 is TGCAGTGCTAGAGATGGCACTAGCGGAGACCGGGGGGAGCAGTACTTC.

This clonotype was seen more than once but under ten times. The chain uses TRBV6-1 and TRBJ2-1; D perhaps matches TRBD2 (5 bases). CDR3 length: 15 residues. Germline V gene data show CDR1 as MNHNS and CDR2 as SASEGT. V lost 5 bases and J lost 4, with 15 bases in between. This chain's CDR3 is CASSRLAGLYNEQFF. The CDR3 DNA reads TGTGCCAGCAGTAGGCTAGCCGGGCTGTACAATGAGCAGTTCTTC.

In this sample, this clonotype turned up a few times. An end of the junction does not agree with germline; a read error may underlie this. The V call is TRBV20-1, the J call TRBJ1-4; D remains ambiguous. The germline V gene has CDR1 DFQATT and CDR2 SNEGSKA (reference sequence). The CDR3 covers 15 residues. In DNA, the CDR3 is TGCAGTGCTAGCCACCCCACGGCAACGAATGAAAAACTGTTTTTT. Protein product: CSASHPTATNEKLFF.

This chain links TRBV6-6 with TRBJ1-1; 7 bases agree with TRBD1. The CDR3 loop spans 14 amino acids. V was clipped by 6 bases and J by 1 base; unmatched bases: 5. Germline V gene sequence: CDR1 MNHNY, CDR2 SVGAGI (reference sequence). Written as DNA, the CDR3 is TGTGCCAGCAGGGCAGGGGGTGCGAACACTGAAGCTTTCTTT. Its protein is CASRAGGANTEAFF.

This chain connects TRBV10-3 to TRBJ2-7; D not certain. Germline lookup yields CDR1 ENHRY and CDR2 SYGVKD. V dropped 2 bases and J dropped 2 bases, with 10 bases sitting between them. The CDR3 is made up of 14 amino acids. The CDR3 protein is CAISETGLTYEQYF. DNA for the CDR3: TGTGCCATCAGTGAGACCGGATTAACCTACGAGCAGTACTTC.